The rows below give T cell receptor beta chains drawn from one sample of a study of CD8+CD57+ T cells in acquired aplastic anemia. TCRdb called the reads again in MiXCR, with one record for every CDR3 protein. The sample consists of approximately 130,000 distinct CDR3 sequences, more than 35% of them appearing once. Sequencing was performed on sorted CD4+, CD8+, or CD8+CD57+ T cells (not recorded which) from PBMCs. All receptors come from a human donor in good health, serving as a control. The CDR3 runs from the conserved cysteine through the conserved F or W. A D gene is named only where the DNA matches it firmly. Size is omitted from some rows. Given values are once, few, many or a class for expanded clones.

NA,TRBJ2-3,TRBD2,TRBV11-2,CASSSGLAGATDTQYF,TGTGCCAGCAGCTCTGGACTAGCGGGGGCGACAGATACGCAGTATTTT
many,TRBJ1-5,NA,TRBV7-9,CASSLRVGQPQHF,TGTGCCAGCAGCCTTAGGGTGGGTCAGCCCCAGCATTTT
many,TRBJ1-2,NA,TRBV19,CASSPRDGSYTF,TGTGCCAGTAGTCCCCGGGACGGCAGCTACACCTTC
many,TRBJ2-3,NA,TRBV6-1,CASSASISTDTQYF,TGTGCCAGCAGTGCTAGCATAAGCACAGATACGCAGTATTTT
many,TRBJ2-3,NA,TRBV20-1,CSAHPGSGGQDTQYF,TGCAGTGCGCACCCGGGATCCGGGGGCCAAGATACGCAGTATTTT
many,TRBJ2-7,TRBD1,TRBV6-1,CASSQIDRGLGQYF,TGTGCCAGCAGTCAAATAGACAGGGGGCTGGGGCAGTACTTC
many,TRBJ1-2,NA,TRBV20-1,CSATGASRSANYGYTF,TGCAGTGCTACAGGGGCCTCCAGATCAGCTAACTATGGCTACACCTTC
NA,TRBJ2-3,TRBD2,TRBV15,CATSREGTSGYDTQYF,TGTGCCACCAGCAGAGAGGGGACTAGCGGGTATGATACGCAGTATTTT
many,TRBJ2-4,TRBD1,TRBV20-1,CSARDGGTGGNIQYF,TGCAGTGCTAGAGATGGTGGCACAGGGGGAAACATTCAGTACTTC
NA,TRBJ1-5,TRBD1,TRBV20-1,CSARDHDRGQHF,TGCAGCGCTAGGGATCATGACAGGGGGCAGCATTTT
NA,TRBJ1-5,NA,TRBV19,CASSISRDNQPQHF,TGTGCCAGTAGTATTTCGAGGGACAATCAGCCCCAGCATTTT
once,TRBJ1-1,NA,TRBV20-1,CSALRVLNTEAFF,TGCAGTGCCCTCAGGGTCCTGAACACTGAAGCTTTCTTT
NA,TRBJ1-2,NA,TRBV29-1,CSVNEGFYGYTF,TGCAGCGTTAACGAGGGGTTCTATGGCTACACCTTC
NA,TRBJ2-3,TRBD2,TRBV27,CASSRGLADTQYF,TGTGCCAGCAGTCGGGGACTAGCAGATACGCAGTATTTT
many,TRBJ2-3,TRBD2,TRBV29-1,CSVGWREKTDTQYF,TGCAGCGTTGGGTGGCGGGAGAAAACAGATACGCAGTATTTT
once,TRBJ2-5,NA,TRBV25-1,CASSEVEGRGYQETQYF,TGTGCCAGCAGTGAAGTTGAGGGGAGGGGGTACCAAGAGACCCAGTACTTC
few,TRBJ1-2,NA,TRBV10-3,CAISESTGDGYTF,TGTGCCATCAGTGAGTCGACGGGAGATGGCTACACCTTC
many,TRBJ1-6,TRBD1,TRBV2,CASSERRTGYSPLHF,TGTGCCAGCTCCGAACGACGGACAGGGTATTCACCCCTCCACTTT
many,TRBJ2-3,NA,TRBV24-1,CATSDSGTDTQYF,TGTGCCACCAGTGATTCCGGCACAGATACGCAGTATTTT
NA,TRBJ1-4,NA,TRBV29-1,CSLWGEKLFF,TGCAGTCTTTGGGGAGAAAAACTGTTTTTT
NA,TRBJ2-7,TRBD1,TRBV29-1,CSLAGTGYEQYF,TGCAGCTTGGCCGGGACAGGCTACGAGCAGTACTTC
many,TRBJ2-3,NA,TRBV10-2,CASTPWAGVDTQYF,TGCGCCAGCACCCCCTGGGCCGGTGTAGATACGCAGTATTTT
many,TRBJ2-4,NA,TRBV4-2,CASSQGEAKNIQYF,TGTGCCAGCAGCCAAGGGGAAGCCAAAAACATTCAGTACTTC
NA,TRBJ2-3,NA,TRBV4-2,CASGPRDTQYF,TGTGCCAGCGGCCCCAGAGATACGCAGTATTTT
few,TRBJ2-7,NA,TRBV15,CATSSFGFHEQYF,TGTGCCACCAGCAGTTTCGGGTTCCACGAGCAGTACTTC
once,TRBJ2-3,NA,TRBV29-1,CSVPRAGSTDTQYF,TGCAGCGTCCCGCGGGCGGGCAGCACAGATACGCAGTATTTT
many,TRBJ1-3,NA,TRBV7-2,CASSPGRINTIYF,TGTGCCAGCAGCCCCGGACGGATAAACACCATATATTTT